This TCR beta chain was sequenced in a study of cytomegalovirus exposure and HLA in healthy donors. Study-wide points: Immune exposure was documented only through CMV serostatus. Productive rates of about 87% or about 30% were seen for most TCR beta V segments in an earlier analysis. Clonal expansion, a later analysis showed, was greater in HLA-associated TCR beta chains than in equally common others.

To note about this clone: No antigen is known for it.

Both 60 Vbeta primers and 13 Jbeta primers went into the PCR. Repertoires were generated with immunoSEQ multiplex PCR, while TCRdb's copy carries only in-frame clones and drops some. The sample includes some 200,000 clones, under 70% of them seen just once. Germline V gives CDR1 SEHNR, CDR2 FQNEAQ (reference sequence). The CDR3 contains 15 residues. V lost 8 bases to trimming and J lost 7 bases, with 21 bases between them. The chain combines TRBV7-9 with TRBJ1-3, with unresolved D. The sequence was obtained from a man aged 35 to 55 in good health and CMV-seropositive. The sample consisted of PBMCs. DNA for the CDR3: TGTGCCAGCCTAACGATCGGCGGGATCGACAACACCATATATTTT. It specifies CASLTIGGIDNTIYF.